The rows below give T cell receptor beta chains drawn from one sample of a study of control samples from healthy donors and cancer patients. Profiled with immunoSEQ multiplex PCR; TCRdb holds only in-frame clones, not every one. The sample lists about 160,000 clones, approximately 94% occurring once. The specimen was blood. The receptors shown here come from a woman aged 40 to 49 in good health. The CDR3 runs from the conserved cysteine through the conserved F or W.

j_call: TRBJ1-4
v_call: TRBV7-2
cdr3_aa: CASSLKFRSRDISLKLFF

j_call: TRBJ1-4
v_call: TRBV4-3
cdr3_aa: CASSLLETLSNEKLFF

j_call: TRBJ2-1
v_call: TRBV11-2
cdr3_aa: CASRTDRVGNEQFF

j_call: TRBJ1-6
v_call: TRBV6-5
cdr3_aa: CASSGFSYNSPLHF

j_call: TRBJ2-5
v_call: TRBV7-2
cdr3_aa: CASSPRQGWKTQYF

j_call: TRBJ2-7
v_call: TRBV10-3
cdr3_aa: CAIRTRLASEQYF

j_call: TRBJ1-1
v_call: TRBV7-8
cdr3_aa: CASSGRVLNTEAFF

j_call: TRBJ1-1
v_call: TRBV27
cdr3_aa: CASSSPGTAKNTEAFF

j_call: TRBJ1-5
v_call: TRBV7-2
cdr3_aa: CASSLGGGDPKQPQHF

j_call: TRBJ1-4
v_call: TRBV3-1/TRBV3-2
cdr3_aa: CASSQETGTGNEKLFF

j_call: TRBJ1-6
v_call: TRBV4-3
cdr3_aa: CASSQDRGLDSPLHF

j_call: TRBJ1-2
v_call: TRBV19
cdr3_aa: CASRYRGNEGYTF

j_call: TRBJ1-1
v_call: TRBV11-3
cdr3_aa: CASSLEENTEAFF

j_call: TRBJ2-1
v_call: TRBV9
cdr3_aa: CASSVGQGQFF

j_call: TRBJ1-5
v_call: TRBV10-3
cdr3_aa: CAISEKGLSNQPQHF

j_call: TRBJ2-5
v_call: TRBV19
cdr3_aa: CASSMVGQGAETQYF

j_call: TRBJ1-2
v_call: TRBV9
cdr3_aa: CASSTQPSSGYGYTF

j_call: TRBJ1-1
v_call: TRBV18
cdr3_aa: CASSQSSSEAFF

j_call: TRBJ2-3
v_call: TRBV10-3
cdr3_aa: CAIRRDSPVDTQYF

j_call: TRBJ1-2
v_call: TRBV5-1
cdr3_aa: CASSLEANYGYTF

j_call: TRBJ1-5
v_call: TRBV10-3
cdr3_aa: CAISGTGLSPSNQPQHF

j_call: TRBJ1-2
v_call: TRBV9
cdr3_aa: CASSLLGDHLVPNYGYTF

j_call: TRBJ2-5
v_call: TRBV7-9
cdr3_aa: CASSFNLGYQETQYF

j_call: TRBJ2-7
v_call: TRBV18
cdr3_aa: CASSPTGTRNEQYF

j_call: TRBJ2-1
v_call: TRBV5-4
cdr3_aa: CASSLKRESINEQFF

j_call: TRBJ1-5
v_call: TRBV5-1
cdr3_aa: CASSLVSGNNQPQHF

j_call: TRBJ1-1
v_call: TRBV12-3/TRBV12-4
cdr3_aa: CASSFTGRTEAFF

j_call: TRBJ1-1
v_call: TRBV5-1
cdr3_aa: CASSLTGLGNTEAFF

j_call: TRBJ2-5
v_call: TRBV11-2
cdr3_aa: CASSLQDWYQETQYF

j_call: TRBJ1-1
v_call: TRBV3-1/TRBV3-2
cdr3_aa: CASSRRGDNTEAFF

j_call: TRBJ1-2
v_call: TRBV4-3
cdr3_aa: CASSQETGSDYGYTF

j_call: TRBJ1-2
v_call: TRBV10-3
cdr3_aa: CAITENSYGYTF

j_call: TRBJ2-7
v_call: TRBV5-1
cdr3_aa: CASRNTGGSDEQYF